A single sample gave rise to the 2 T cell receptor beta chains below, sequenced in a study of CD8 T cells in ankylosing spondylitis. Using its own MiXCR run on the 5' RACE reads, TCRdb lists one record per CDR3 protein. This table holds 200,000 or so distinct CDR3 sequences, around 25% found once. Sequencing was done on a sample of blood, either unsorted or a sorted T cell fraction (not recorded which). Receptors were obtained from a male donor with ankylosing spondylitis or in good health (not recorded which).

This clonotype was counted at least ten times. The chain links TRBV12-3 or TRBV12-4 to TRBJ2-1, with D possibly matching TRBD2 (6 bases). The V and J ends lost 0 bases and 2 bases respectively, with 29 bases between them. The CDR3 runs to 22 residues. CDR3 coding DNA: TGTGCCAGCAGTTTAGCCCGGGGAACGGGACTCGTCCCGGGTGATCCCTACAATGAGCAGTTCTTC. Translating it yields CASSLARGTGLVPGDPYNEQFF.

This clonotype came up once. The CDR3 region is CASSLDGVWKQYF. CDR3 DNA sequence: TGCGCCAGCAGCTTGGACGGGGTCTGGAAGCAGTACTTC. V usage is TRBV5-1 and J usage is TRBJ2-7, with D possibly being TRBD2 (5 bases). Trimming pared 0 bases from V and 8 bases from J, leaving 12 bases between. The CDR3 length is 13 residues. CDR1 is SGHRS, CDR2 YFSETQ, per germline.